Below are 10 T cell receptor beta chains sequenced from a single sample in a study of immune evolution from preneoplasia to lung adenocarcinoma (dated by TCRdb to the early 2020s). Library preparation employed the immunoSEQ multiplex PCR assay. In its TCRdb copy, this immuneACCESS table keeps in-frame sequences only and misses some clones. Where compared with another copy, unresolved V genes explain less than half of these, and the others have no known cause. The sample table shows 6,000 to 6,500 clones, and over 65% are seen once. The ten largest clones take up approximately 9.8% of the sample. The specimen sequenced was FFPE lung adenocarcinoma in situ tissue. Read against the paper, the sample's cell subset or site label means: preinvasive adenocarcinoma in situ (AIS). These receptors were taken from a donor aged 70 or over with lung adenocarcinoma.

The chain has TRBV2 and TRBJ1-5; tentatively, D is TRBD1 (6 bases). The CDR3 covers 14 residues. The V gene's germline CDR1 is SNHLY and CDR2 FYNNEI. Deletions cut 8 bases from V and 2 bases from J, with 13 bases between. CDR3 region: CASGGALGNQPQHF. The CDR3 DNA reads as TGTGCCAGCGGGGGGGCGTTGGGCAATCAGCCCCAGCATTTT.

V is TRBV2 and J is TRBJ2-2; 12 bases are shared with TRBD1. The CDR3 is made up of 17 amino acids. The germline V gene has CDR1 SNHLY and CDR2 FYNNEI. V was clipped by 3 bases and J by 7 bases; unmatched bases: 9. CDR3 sequence: CASSDVGQGALDGELFF. For the CDR3, the DNA is TGTGCCAGCAGTGACGTGGGACAGGGGGCGCTTGACGGGGAGCTGTTTTTT.

The chain combines TRBV27 with TRBJ2-7, with 9 bases aligning to TRBD2. The germline CDR1 and CDR2 sequences are MNHEY and SMNVEV (reference sequence). Unmatched junction bases numbered 16, after V lost 6 bases and J lost 7 bases. This CDR3 region has 16 residues. DNA for the CDR3: TGTGCCAGCAGGGATGCCTTAGCGGGGGCCGTGGGGGAGCAGTACTTC. Protein product: CASRDALAGAVGEQYF.

The chain is built from TRBV12-5 and TRBJ2-3; D uncertain. Germline V gene sequence: CDR1 LGHNT, CDR2 FRNRAP. The length of the CDR3 is 14 residues. V dropped 3 bases and J dropped 0 bases, with 7 bases sitting between them. This CDR3 is CASGLASSTDTQYF. The CDR3 region has the DNA TGTGCTAGTGGTTTAGCGTCTAGCACAGATACGCAGTATTTT.

The chain combines TRBV2 with TRBJ1-6, with TRBD1 as a possible D gene (6 bases). This CDR3 is built from 13 residues. CDR1 and CDR2 (germline): SNHLY, FYNNEI. The V gene lost 6 bases and the J gene lost 8 bases, with 11 bases spanning the gap. The CDR3 DNA follows: TGTGCCAGCAGGCAGGGGTTGGATTCACCCCTCCACTTT. Protein: CASRQGLDSPLHF.

This clone was counted only a few times. The chain uses TRBV7-9 and TRBJ1-6; a weak D match, TRBD1 (5 bases). Trimming removed 5 bases at V and 9 bases at J, with 8 bases between. The CDR3 length is 12 residues. Germline V gene sequence: CDR1 SEHNR, CDR2 FQNEAQ (reference sequence). The CDR3 loop is CASSRGGSPLHF. The CDR3 bases are TGTGCCAGCAGCCGGGGGGGTTCACCCCTCCACTTT.

The rearrangement uses TRBV5-6 and TRBJ2-7; 15 bases are a match to TRBD2. Trimming at V came to 4 bases and at J to 0 bases, leaving 5 bases not matched to a gene. CDR1 is SGHDT and CDR2 is YYEEEE in the germline V gene. This CDR3 has 17 amino acids. The CDR3 DNA follows: TGTGCCAGCAGCCTCGGGACTAGCGGGGGGTACTCCTACGAGCAGTACTTC. Encoded protein: CASSLGTSGGYSYEQYF.

This clone was counted only a few times. The genes are TRBV2 and TRBJ1-1; no clear D. Trimming shortened V by 3 bases and J by 2 bases, and 4 bases separated the two germline ends. This CDR3 spans 12 amino acids. Germline CDR1 SNHLY, CDR2 FYNNEI. The CDR3 DNA is TGTGCCAGCAGTGAGGGAAACACTGAAGCTTTCTTT. Residues: CASSEGNTEAFF. Together with reference TRBV2 and TRBJ1-1, the CDR3 gives the full variable domain: EPEVTQTPSHQVTQMGQEVILRCVPISNHLYFYWYRQILGQKVEFLVSFYNNEISEKSEIFDDQFSVERPDGSNFTLKIRSTKLEDSAMYFCASSEGNTEAFFGQGTRLTVV.

The chain couples TRBV4-1 to TRBJ2-1; no clear D. There are 16 residues in the CDR3. Trimming took 1 base from V and 0 from J, leaving 10 bases between them. The V gene's germline CDR1 is MGHRA and CDR2 YSYEKL. DNA of the CDR3: TGCGCCAGCAGCCAAGTGGATATAATCTCCTACAATGAGCAGTTCTTC. It is translated as CASSQVDIISYNEQFF.

This chain connects TRBV13 to TRBJ2-2; D gene uncertain. V was pared by 1 base and J by 1 base, with 4 bases between. The germline V gene encodes CDR1 PRHDT and CDR2 FYEKMQ (reference sequence). This CDR3 has 14 residues. In DNA, the CDR3 is TGTGCCAGCAGCTTAGCCAGGAACACCGGGGAGCTGTTTTTT. Translation: CASSLARNTGELFF. Variable domain in full (rest from reference TRBV13 and TRBJ2-2): AAGVIQSPRHLIKEKRETATLKCYPIPRHDTVYWYQQGPGQDPQFLISFYEKMQSDKGSIPDRFSAQQFSDYHSELNMSSLELGDSALYFCASSLARNTGELFFGEGSRLTVL.